What follows are 23 T cell receptor beta chains derived from one specimen sequenced in a study of regulatory T cells in long-lasting Graves disease. Specified time point: newly diagnosed GD, antithyroid drugs for less than 3 months. Making the TCR library involved RNA that had been extracted from PBMCs. Arm-PCR of CDR3 regions with iRepertoire HTBI primers generated TCR beta libraries. From the multiplex PCR reads, TCRdb called clonotypes with MiXCR, one entry per CDR3 protein. There are over 500,000 distinct CDR3 sequences in the sample; approximately 16% occur only once, and approximately 12% lies in the top ten. The same sample was also studied in work on T cells in Graves' hyperthyroidism and ophthalmopathy.

Sample: peripheral blood mononuclear cells (PBMCs), taken at new diagnosis, from a patient treated with antithyroid drugs. The receptors were sampled from a young man with Graves disease.

V and J are TRBV12-3 or TRBV12-4 and TRBJ2-5, with TRBD1 matching 7 bases. The CDR3 runs to 14 residues. Unmatched junction bases numbered 8, after V lost 8 bases and J lost 2 bases. CDR3 amino acids: CASSRPDRQETQYF. DNA for the CDR3: TGTGCCAGCTCGCGGCCGGACAGGCAAGAGACCCAGTACTTC.

This clonotype was detected only once. A much larger clone sits a single nucleotide away, making a read error possible. The rearrangement joins TRBV7-3 to TRBJ1-4; possibly TRBD1 for D (6 bases). Germline-derived CDR1 and CDR2 are SGHTA and FQGTGA. CDR3 size: 15 residues. Trimming stripped 4 bases from V and 6 bases from J, with 15 bases between. The CDR3 DNA sequence: TGTGCCAGCAGCTACAGTGGGGGCGCAGATGAAAAACTGTTTTTT. Translating it yields CASSYSGGADEKLFF.

This clonotype was recorded only once. Sequence at one end of the junction differs from germline and may be a read error. The rearrangement joins TRBV15 to TRBJ1-1, with D hard to call. CDR3 length: 17 residues. Germline V gives CDR1 LNHNV, CDR2 YYDKDF (reference sequence). The CDR3 region is CTTSRDGLGFPNTEAFF. CDR3 bases: TGTACCACCAGCAGAGATGGTCTCGGGTTCCCGAACACTGAAGCTTTCTTT.

The V call is TRBV3-1, the J call TRBJ2-7, with unresolved D. CDR1 is LGHDT, CDR2 YNNKEL, per germline (reference sequence). CDR3 size: 15 residues. Deletions cut 2 bases from V and 3 bases from J, with 14 bases between. CDR3 nucleotides: TGTGCCAGCAGCCAATCTCCTGAAGGCTACTACGAGCAGTACTTC. This sequence encodes CASSQSPEGYYEQYF.

This clonotype was counted many times. The V gene is TRBV29-1, the J gene TRBJ2-1; the D is unclear. V was trimmed by 7 bases and J by 0 bases, leaving 22 bases between them. CDR1 and CDR2 from the germline V gene are SQVTM and ANQGSEA. The CDR3 is made up of 17 amino acids. CDR3 in amino acids: CSAQGLADHSSYNEQFF. In DNA, the CDR3 is TGCAGCGCGCAAGGGTTAGCAGACCATAGCTCCTACAATGAGCAGTTCTTC.

The genes are TRBV20-1 and TRBJ2-1; D is perhaps TRBD1 (5 bases). The CDR3 contains 12 residues. In germline, CDR1 is DFQATT, CDR2 SNEGSKA (reference sequence). V gave up 6 bases and J gave up 6 bases, with 12 bases separating them. The CDR3 here is CSAKQGGNEQFF. The CDR3 DNA sequence: TGCAGTGCCAAGCAGGGTGGCAATGAGCAGTTCTTC.

The rearrangement joins TRBV19 to TRBJ2-4, with D perhaps matching TRBD2 (5 bases). The CDR3 spans 14 residues. The V end was cut by 5 bases, the J end by 13 bases, with 21 bases between. Per the germline V gene, CDR1 is LNHDA and CDR2 is SQIVND (reference sequence). The CDR3 reads CASSPQRAGGEQYF. CDR3 coding DNA: TGTGCCAGTAGTCCACAAAGGGCAGGTGGGGAGCAGTACTTC.

This clonotype was seen a few times. This rearrangement joins TRBV20-1 to TRBJ2-7; 8 positions match TRBD1. This CDR3 contains 20 residues. V lost 2 bases and J lost 0; bases outside the gene matches: 21. The germline V gene encodes CDR1 DFQATT and CDR2 SNEGSKA (reference sequence). This chain's CDR3 is CSARNPEITWTGLNSYEQYF. The CDR3 nucleotides are TGCAGTGCTAGAAATCCTGAAATTACGTGGACAGGGTTAAACTCCTACGAGCAGTACTTC.

The gene calls are TRBV15 and TRBJ1-5, with unresolved D. Germline lookup yields CDR1 LNHNV and CDR2 YYDKDF (reference sequence). This CDR3 region has 14 residues. V lost 5 bases, J lost 1 base, and 9 bases lay in between. CDR3 amino acids: CATSDPGSNQPQHF. The CDR3 DNA sequence: TGTGCCACCAGCGATCCTGGGAGCAATCAGCCCCAGCATTTT.

There are many counts of this clonotype. V usage is TRBV6-2 or TRBV6-3 and J usage is TRBJ2-5; the D gene could be TRBD1 or TRBD2 (5 bases each). Trimming cost V 4 bases and J 1 base, with 10 bases left between them. The CDR3 has 14 residues. Germline V gene lookup returns CDR1 MNHEY and CDR2 SVGEGT. The chain's CDR3 is CASSWAGSQETQYF. The CDR3, as DNA: TGTGCCAGCAGTTGGGCAGGGAGCCAAGAGACCCAGTACTTC.

This clonotype has a count of ten or more. The CDR3 sequence: CSARGSGVYGYTF. In DNA, the CDR3 is TGCAGTGCTAGAGGGAGTGGGGTATATGGCTACACCTTC. The rearrangement links TRBV20-1 to TRBJ1-2, with D unclear. Trimming removed 1 base at V and 5 bases at J, with 11 bases between. CDR3 size: 13 residues. Germline values: CDR1 DFQATT, CDR2 SNEGSKA (reference sequence).

The chain couples TRBV18 to TRBJ2-5; D may be TRBD1 (6 bases). Between the trimmed V and J ends, which lost 1 base and 5 bases, there was a span of 14 bases. Per germline, CDR1 KGHSH and CDR2 LQKENI. This CDR3 has 15 amino acids. The CDR3 coding sequence is TGTGCCAGCTCACCACTACAGGGTGGGCAGGAGACCCAGTACTTC. It specifies CASSPLQGGQETQYF.

This clonotype came up many times. The chain joins TRBV7-2 to TRBJ2-3; no definite D call. The CDR3 totals 12 residues. V shed 5 bases and J shed 3 bases, with 6 bases lying between them. Germline CDR1 is SGHTA and CDR2 is FQGNSA. The CDR3 region has the DNA TGTGCCAGCAGCGAACAAACAGATACGCAGTATTTT. Translating gives CASSEQTDTQYF.

The chain carries TRBV18 and TRBJ2-1; 14 nucleotides align to TRBD2. This CDR3 is 17 amino acids long. The germline V gene encodes CDR1 KGHSH and CDR2 LQKENI. V was pared by 4 bases and J by 1 base, with 3 bases of the junction left unmatched. The CDR3 sequence: CASSLWTSGRSYNEQFF. The CDR3 DNA sequence: TGTGCCAGCTCACTTTGGACTAGCGGGAGGTCCTACAATGAGCAGTTCTTC.

The CDR3, as DNA: TGCAGTGCTAGTCGGGCGGGAGGAGATACGCAGTATTTT. Translated, it gives CSASRAGGDTQYF. The chain carries TRBV20-1 and TRBJ2-3; TRBD2 matches at 8 bases. With V trimmed by 3 bases and J by 5 bases, 4 bases remained unmatched. Germline-derived CDR1 and CDR2 are DFQATT and SNEGSKA (reference sequence). This CDR3 contains 13 residues.

The sample holds many counts of this clonotype. The genes are TRBV20-1 and TRBJ2-7, with 7 bases identical to TRBD2. CDR1 is DFQATT, CDR2 SNEGSKA, per germline (reference sequence). The CDR3 contains 18 residues. Trimming took 5 bases from V and 0 from J; bases not matched to a gene: 19. Here the CDR3 reads CSASGGSYSARLSYEQYF. For the CDR3, the DNA is TGCAGTGCTTCCGGGGGGAGTTATAGCGCTCGCCTCTCCTACGAGCAGTACTTC.

The genes are TRBV12-3 or TRBV12-4 and TRBJ1-1; D gene uncertain. The CDR3 loop spans 13 amino acids. Trimming took 8 bases from V and 1 from J, leaving 11 bases between them. DNA of the CDR3: TGTGCCAGCTCCCTCTATCCGAACACTGAAGCTTTCTTT. Translated, it gives CASSLYPNTEAFF.

In its sample, this clonotype was seen many times. The J gene is TRBJ2-7, the V gene TRBV28, with 8 bases identical to TRBD1. This CDR3 is built from 13 residues. Germline CDR1 MDHEN, CDR2 SYDVKM. J was trimmed by 2 bases and V by 7 bases; bases with no gene match: 4. This CDR3 is CASNLQGAYEQYF. The CDR3 region has the DNA TGTGCCAGCAACCTACAGGGGGCCTACGAGCAGTACTTC.

The V call is TRBV29-1, the J call TRBJ2-5; possibly TRBD1 for D (6 bases). CDR1 SQVTM and CDR2 ANQGSEA come from the germline V gene. This CDR3 has 16 amino acids. V gave up 0 bases and J gave up 3 bases, with 17 bases separating them. The CDR3 nucleotides are TGCAGCGTTGAAGATCGGCAGGACAGTCACAAAGAGACCCAGTACTTC. This sequence encodes CSVEDRQDSHKETQYF.

This clonotype was seen repeatedly, ten times or more. This chain joins TRBV12-3 or TRBV12-4 and TRBJ2-1; TRBD2 aligns across 7 bases. V was pared by 6 bases and J by 2 bases, with 4 bases of the junction left unmatched. This CDR3 comprises 14 residues. Here the CDR3 DNA reads TGTGCCAGCAGACAAGCGGGGACCTACAATGAGCAGTTCTTC. Residues: CASRQAGTYNEQFF.

The gene calls are TRBV30 and TRBJ2-2, with TRBD1 matching over 7 bases. This CDR3 has 16 residues. V lost 0 bases and J lost 3; bases outside the gene matches: 7. The germline gives CDR1 GTSNPN, CDR2 SVGIG (reference sequence). In DNA form, the CDR3 reads TGTGCCTGGAGTGTAAGGGGGCAGGGATACACCGGGGAGCTGTTTTTT. Amino acids: CAWSVRGQGYTGELFF.

The table lists this clonotype with a few counts. This chain links TRBV6-2 or TRBV6-3 with TRBJ1-1, with 9 bases lining up with TRBD1. The CDR3 runs 15 residues. Trimming at V came to 5 bases and at J to 3 bases, leaving 7 bases not matched to a gene. Germline CDR1 reads MNHEY; CDR2 reads SVGEGT. CDR3 nucleotide sequence: TGTGCCAGCAGTAAACAGGGGGCCCTTGACACTGAAGCTTTCTTT. Its protein is CASSKQGALDTEAFF.

This clonotype appeared many times. The gene calls are TRBV6-1 and TRBJ2-5, with D maybe TRBD2 (5 bases). Between the trimmed V and J ends, which lost 0 bases and 10 bases, there was a span of 9 bases. Germline assignment: CDR1 MNHNS and CDR2 SASEGT. The CDR3 is 12 residues long. The chain's CDR3 is CASSEAGGIQYF. The CDR3 DNA is TGTGCCAGCAGTGAAGCTGGAGGCATCCAGTACTTC.